This T cell receptor (beta chain) was sequenced for a study of Graves' ophthalmopathy and Graves' hyperthyroidism listed by TCRdb under 2018. Context from the whole study: Peripheral blood was collected at initial diagnosis, before any treatment. In about 6 hyperthyroidism patients, T-cell repertoires of thyroid tissue and blood were compared. The study used signatures of the TCR beta repertoire to tell Graves' ophthalmopathy apart from Graves' hyperthyroidism and to predict which patients would progress to ophthalmopathy. Once sampling was done, hyperthyroidism patients were given methimazole at a starting dose of 30 mg daily, while ophthalmopathy patients were given high-dose intravenous methylprednisolone. An independent validation cohort was composed of roughly 18 hyperthyroidism patients and approximately 15 patients who later progressed from hyperthyroidism to ophthalmopathy. In total, 135 blood samples were TCR-sequenced: some 40 ophthalmopathy, 75 hyperthyroidism and approximately 17 hyperthyroidism-to-ophthalmopathy patients. To explore V-J signatures that separate ophthalmopathy from hyperthyroidism, a discovery set of about a hundred patients was enrolled, consisting of approximately 44 with ophthalmopathy and some 59 with stable hyperthyroidism. The paper as a whole reports these results and caveats: No statistical method was used to predetermine the sample size, and group allocation was not hidden from the investigators. Most expanded thyroid clonotypes with frequency above 0.001 were also detected in blood, suggesting blood repertoires may reflect the thyroid immune response. In validation, the model predicted ophthalmopathy progression with roughly 68% sensitivity and less than 80% specificity; some 13 predicted patients were CT-confirmed with GO in a median of 6.5 months. Ophthalmopathy was separated from stable hyperthyroidism by the 13-signature model with more than 85% sensitivity and around 81% specificity in cross-validation and with 80%/75% in the test set.

The ophthalmopathy patients had moderately to severely active disease, with a Clinical Activity Score of 3 or higher, a NOSPECS grade of 4 or higher, and a disease duration of less than 3 months. Patients with other autoimmune diseases, uncontrolled infections, pregnancy or lactation were excluded. Clinical symptoms, serum thyroxine, TRAb, thyroid ultrasound and orbital computed tomography were used for diagnosis. Using Ficoll-Paque density gradient centrifugation, PBMCs were isolated from 10 ml of fresh peripheral blood. Total RNA was extracted with Trizol reagent and quality-checked on an Agilent 2100 Bioanalyzer. CDR1 and CDR2 are drawn from the germline V gene: MNHNS, SASEGT. Counted from cysteine to phenylalanine, this CDR3 has 14 amino acids. Only the CDR3 part of the read is kept: 42 bases, read in frame from the first base. For this chain, trimming is 4 bases at the V end and 1 base at the J end, and the number of junction bases without a gene match is 3.

This clonotype was seen many times. Its specific antigen is unknown. No much larger clone exists at a distance of one base, and base qualities are not known. For repertoire sequencing, the TCR beta CDR3 regions were amplified from RNA transcripts. A first-round RT-PCR used HTBI primers with the Qiagen OneStep RT-PCR kit, followed by a second-round multiplex PCR, size selection and purification. Libraries were sequenced paired-end with 100 bp reads on an Illumina HiSeq2000. In the source study's methods: SOAPnuke was used to process the reads, removing any read that contained adapters or uncalled bases, had a mean Phred below 15, or lacked an exact match to the constant primer or identifier. High-quality paired reads were merged with COPE v1.2.5. Each unique nucleotide sequence was treated as a clonotype, and MiTCR v1.1 was used to align the clonotypes to the IMGT TRB V, D and J references. Only V-J combinations with frequency above 0.0001 were analysed, covering 99% to 99.2% of repertoires. For each V-J combination, a TCR clonal expansion and chaos score was defined as the ratio of F50 clonal expansion to chaos observed in the TCRdist matrix. Features were reduced by Welch's t-statistics and random forest to over 10 V-J combinations, which fed a naive Bayes classifier. The similarity between thyroid and blood repertoires was quantified using the Morisita-Horn index. TCRdb redid the processing of the public reads, applying fastp at Q25 and MiXCR, and retained in-frame beta chains. Every entry covers one CDR3 protein and lists the most common genes and DNA from its rows. The V and J calls and clone size are TCRdb's, not the authors'. Here the sample has approximately 330,000 distinct CDR3 sequences; about 17% occur a single time. In total, the top ten clones hold around an eighth of the sample.

The sample consisted of peripheral blood. The receptor's source is an adult man with Graves' ophthalmopathy. Rearrangement joined TRBV6-1 to TRBJ2-7, with 8 central nucleotides matching TRBD2. The CDR3 region: CASSVQRGSYEQYF. Read as DNA, the sequence is TGTGCCAGCAGTGTGCAGCGGGGGTCCTACGAGCAGTACTTC.